These 7 T cell receptor beta chains share one sample of origin, sequenced in a study of post-analysis software for immune sequencing data. The TCR beta cDNA libraries carried unique molecular identifiers. Each CDR3 protein gets one entry after TCRdb re-called the PCR reads with MiXCR. The sample lists about 760,000 distinct CDR3 sequences; less than 35% were seen once. Their antigens remain unidentified. Points from the study as a whole: Higher frequency in patients than in controls was seen for roughly five TRBV segments, with TRBV5-6, TRBV5-1 and TRBV20-1 among them.

Sequencing input: blood. These receptors were obtained from a girl between 10 and 17 years old with multiple sclerosis.

V usage is TRBV12-3 or TRBV12-4 and J usage is TRBJ1-5, with D perhaps TRBD1 (5 bases). CDR3 size: 16 residues. Between the trimmed V and J ends, which lost 6 bases and 4 bases, there was a span of 19 bases. The DNA of the CDR3 is TGTGCCAGCAGCCAGGGTTCGAGGACGATAAATCAGCCCCAGCATTTT. Translation gives CASSQGSRTINQPQHF.

The rearrangement joins TRBV20-1 to TRBJ2-5; D gene uncertain. The length of the CDR3 is 13 residues. The V end lost 1 base, the J end lost 4 bases, and 10 bases lay between the germline ends. Germline V gene lookup returns CDR1 DFQATT and CDR2 SNEGSKA (reference sequence). The CDR3 is CSARGEAVETQYF. DNA of the CDR3: TGCAGTGCTAGAGGCGAGGCAGTAGAGACCCAGTACTTC.

The rearrangement links TRBV9 to TRBJ2-3; TRBD1 agrees at 10 bases. J was trimmed by 5 bases and V by 3 bases; bases with no gene match: 3. The CDR3 sequence is 14 residues long. The germline V gene has CDR1 SGDLS and CDR2 YYNGEE. This CDR3 reads CASSEWDRGDTQYF. The CDR3 nucleotides are TGTGCCAGCAGCGAGTGGGACAGGGGAGATACGCAGTATTTT.

CDR3 nucleotides: TGTGCCATCACCTACGACAGGGAGACAGATACGCAGTATTTT. This sequence encodes CAITYDRETDTQYF. The chain joins TRBV10-3 to TRBJ2-3, with 7 bases that match TRBD1. The CDR3 covers 14 residues. The trim removed 7 bases at V and 3 bases at J, leaving 7 bases unmatched. Germline V gene sequence: CDR1 ENHRY, CDR2 SYGVKD.

This chain connects TRBV15 to TRBJ2-6; either TRBD1 or TRBD2 may fit D (5 bases each). Germline V gives CDR1 LNHNV, CDR2 YYDKDF (reference sequence). CDR3 size: 16 residues. V lost 4 bases and J 3 bases, leaving 13 bases between the germline ends. CDR3 loop: CATSNQGELGANVLTF. The CDR3 bases are TGTGCCACCAGCAACCAGGGAGAACTTGGGGCCAACGTCCTGACTTTC.

The chain uses TRBV25-1 and TRBJ2-3; D tentatively fits TRBD1 or TRBD2 (6 bases each). Germline lookup yields CDR1 MGHDK and CDR2 SYGVNS. The V gene lost 3 bases and the J gene lost 0 bases, with 13 bases spanning the gap. This CDR3 is 16 amino acids long. The CDR3 bases are TGTGCCAGCAGTGATGGAGGGACACCGAGCACAGATACGCAGTATTTT. This translates into CASSDGGTPSTDTQYF.

The chain uses TRBV5-1 and TRBJ2-3; perhaps D is TRBD1 or TRBD2 (5 bases each). The CDR3 has 16 residues. From germline, CDR1 is SGHRS and CDR2 YFSETQ. Trimming removed 4 bases from V and 4 bases from J, with 19 bases in between. The CDR3 DNA reads as TGCGCCAGCAGCAGGAAACTAGTGGGGGTAGCAGATACGCAGTATTTT. It encodes CASSRKLVGVADTQYF.